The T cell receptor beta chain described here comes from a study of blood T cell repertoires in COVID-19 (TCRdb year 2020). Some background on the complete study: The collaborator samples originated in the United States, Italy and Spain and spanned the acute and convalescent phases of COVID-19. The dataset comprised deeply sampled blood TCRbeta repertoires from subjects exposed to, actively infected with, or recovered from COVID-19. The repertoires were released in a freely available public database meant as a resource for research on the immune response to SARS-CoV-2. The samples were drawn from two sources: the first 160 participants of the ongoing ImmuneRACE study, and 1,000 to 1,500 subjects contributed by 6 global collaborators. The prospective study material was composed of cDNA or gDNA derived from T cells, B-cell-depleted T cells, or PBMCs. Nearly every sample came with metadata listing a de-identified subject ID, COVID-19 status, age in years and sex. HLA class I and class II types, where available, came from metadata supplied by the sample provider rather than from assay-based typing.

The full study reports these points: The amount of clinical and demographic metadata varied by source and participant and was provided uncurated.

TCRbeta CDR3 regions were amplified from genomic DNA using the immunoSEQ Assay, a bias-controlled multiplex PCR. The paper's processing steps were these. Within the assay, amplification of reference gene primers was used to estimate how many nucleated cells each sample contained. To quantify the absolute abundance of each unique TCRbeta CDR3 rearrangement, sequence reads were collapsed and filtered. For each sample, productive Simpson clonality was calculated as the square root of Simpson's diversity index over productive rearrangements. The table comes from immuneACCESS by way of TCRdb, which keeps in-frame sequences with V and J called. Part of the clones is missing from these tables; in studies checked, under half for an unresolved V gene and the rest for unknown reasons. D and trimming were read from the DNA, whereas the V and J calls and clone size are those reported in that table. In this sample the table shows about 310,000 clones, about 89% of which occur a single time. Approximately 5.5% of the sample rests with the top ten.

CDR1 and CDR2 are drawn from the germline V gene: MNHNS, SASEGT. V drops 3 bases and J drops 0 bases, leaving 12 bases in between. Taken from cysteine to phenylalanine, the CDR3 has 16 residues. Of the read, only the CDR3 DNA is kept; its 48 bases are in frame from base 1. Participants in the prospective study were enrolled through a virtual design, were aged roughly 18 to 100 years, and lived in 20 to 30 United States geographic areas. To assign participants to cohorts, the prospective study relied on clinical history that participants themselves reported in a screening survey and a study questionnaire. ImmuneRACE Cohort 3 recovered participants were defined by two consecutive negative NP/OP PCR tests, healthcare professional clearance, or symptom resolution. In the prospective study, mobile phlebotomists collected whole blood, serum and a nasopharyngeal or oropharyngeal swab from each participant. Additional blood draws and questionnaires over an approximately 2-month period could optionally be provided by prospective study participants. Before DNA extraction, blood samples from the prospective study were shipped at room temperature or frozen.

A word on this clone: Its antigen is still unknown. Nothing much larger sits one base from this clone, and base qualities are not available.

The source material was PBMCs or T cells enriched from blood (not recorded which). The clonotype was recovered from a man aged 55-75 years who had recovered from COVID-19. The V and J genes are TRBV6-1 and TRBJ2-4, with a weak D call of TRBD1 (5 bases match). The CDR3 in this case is CASSDQGPLAKNIQYF. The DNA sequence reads TGTGCCAGCAGTGACCAGGGCCCCTTAGCCAAAAACATTCAGTACTTC.